This T cell receptor beta chain originates from a study of CD8 T cells in Susac syndrome (dated by TCRdb to between 2018 and 2020). With respect to the entire study: The study used repertoire sequencing to test whether antigen drove CD8+ T cell activation and differentiation in Susac syndrome. The study compared CD8+ T cell repertoire clonality among over ten healthy donors, around 14 Susac syndrome patients and fewer than 19 multiple sclerosis patients. The paper as a whole reports these results and caveats: The number of individuals in the TCR sequencing and HLA analysis was recognized as being relatively small.

The CDR3 covers 14 residues, taking in both the cysteine and the phenylalanine. Here the CDR3 DNA is all that survives: 42 bases in frame from base 1. The junction carries 12 bases between V and J, which are trimmed by 3 bases and 6 bases respectively. Taken from the germline V gene (reference sequence), the CDR1 and CDR2 loops are DFQATT and SNEGSKA. RNA was extracted with the RNeasy kit and 0.5 to 1 ug was reverse transcribed using random hexamers. The immunoSEQ multiplex PCR assay, covering 54 Vbeta and 13 Jbeta segments, was used to amplify TCR beta CDR3 regions. To correct PCR amplification bias, a synthetic template baseline was used for both primer optimization and computational correction. The authors processed their data as follows. Only productive sequences were kept, with reads annotated to V, D and J genes according to IMGT and analyzed in immunoSEQ Analyzer. Clonality was computed as one minus Shannon entropy normalized by log2 of the number of productive unique sequences. Public and private clones were assessed among the 100 most prevalent clones of each patient and control. A clone was defined as Susac-specific if it was absent from the healthy and MS cohorts, from roughly 980 published viral clones and from other ImmuneACCESS disease sequences. In-frame beta chains were kept once TCRdb had trimmed the public reads at Q25 with fastp and called clones with MiXCR. Each CDR3 protein gets just one entry, which takes the most common genes and DNA from the rows behind it. It is TCRdb's table, rather than the study itself, that gives the V and J calls and clone size. Recorded for this sample are about 180,000 distinct CDR3 sequences; around 95% of them occurred a single time. Roughly 0.16% of the sample is held by the ten biggest clonotypes.

High-throughput TCR beta sequencing profiled peripheral blood CD8+ and CD4+ T cells from healthy donors, Susac syndrome patients and multiple sclerosis patients. The multiple sclerosis controls were treatment-naive patients who had stable or active relapsing-remitting disease and met the revised McDonald criteria. Bulk CD8+ and CD4+ T cells were purified by magnetic negative isolation, while CD8+ TEMRA cells were enriched using FACS. Blood was collected in EDTA tubes and processed within 24 hours, with PBMCs isolated through density gradient centrifugation. PBMCs destined for TCR sequencing were cryopreserved in liquid nitrogen and later thawed in a 37 °C water bath. A purity of at least 90% was achieved for sorted or isolated CD4+, CD8+ and CD8+ TEMRA cells. Comments on this clonotype: Its antigen remains unidentified. No per-base quality is available; no much larger clone lies one base away.

Sequencing was performed on CD8+ T cells from PBMCs. This clonotype was obtained from a human donor with multiple sclerosis. Recombination linked TRBV20-1 to TRBJ1-6; the D segment cannot be called with confidence. The DNA sequence is TGCAGTGCTAGGGAGACCAGCCCTAATTCACCCCTCCACTTT. This yields the protein CSARETSPNSPLHF.